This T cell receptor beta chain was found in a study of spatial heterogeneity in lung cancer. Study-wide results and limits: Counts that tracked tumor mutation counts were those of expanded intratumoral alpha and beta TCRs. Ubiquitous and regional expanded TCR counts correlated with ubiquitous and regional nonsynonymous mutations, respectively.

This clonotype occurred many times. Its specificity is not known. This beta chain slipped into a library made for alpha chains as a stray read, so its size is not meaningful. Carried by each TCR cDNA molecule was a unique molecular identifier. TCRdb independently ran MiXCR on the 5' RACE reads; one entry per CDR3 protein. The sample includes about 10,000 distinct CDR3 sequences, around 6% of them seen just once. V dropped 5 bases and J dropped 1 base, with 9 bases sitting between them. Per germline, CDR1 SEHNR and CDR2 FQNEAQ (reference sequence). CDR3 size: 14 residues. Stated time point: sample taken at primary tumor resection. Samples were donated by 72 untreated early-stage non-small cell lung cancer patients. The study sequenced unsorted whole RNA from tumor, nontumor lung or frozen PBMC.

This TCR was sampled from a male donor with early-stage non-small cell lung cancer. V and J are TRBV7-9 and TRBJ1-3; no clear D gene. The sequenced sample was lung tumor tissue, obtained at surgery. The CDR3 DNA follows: TGTGCCAGCAGCCGCAGTGCTTCTGGAAACACCATATATTTT. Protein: CASSRSASGNTIYF.